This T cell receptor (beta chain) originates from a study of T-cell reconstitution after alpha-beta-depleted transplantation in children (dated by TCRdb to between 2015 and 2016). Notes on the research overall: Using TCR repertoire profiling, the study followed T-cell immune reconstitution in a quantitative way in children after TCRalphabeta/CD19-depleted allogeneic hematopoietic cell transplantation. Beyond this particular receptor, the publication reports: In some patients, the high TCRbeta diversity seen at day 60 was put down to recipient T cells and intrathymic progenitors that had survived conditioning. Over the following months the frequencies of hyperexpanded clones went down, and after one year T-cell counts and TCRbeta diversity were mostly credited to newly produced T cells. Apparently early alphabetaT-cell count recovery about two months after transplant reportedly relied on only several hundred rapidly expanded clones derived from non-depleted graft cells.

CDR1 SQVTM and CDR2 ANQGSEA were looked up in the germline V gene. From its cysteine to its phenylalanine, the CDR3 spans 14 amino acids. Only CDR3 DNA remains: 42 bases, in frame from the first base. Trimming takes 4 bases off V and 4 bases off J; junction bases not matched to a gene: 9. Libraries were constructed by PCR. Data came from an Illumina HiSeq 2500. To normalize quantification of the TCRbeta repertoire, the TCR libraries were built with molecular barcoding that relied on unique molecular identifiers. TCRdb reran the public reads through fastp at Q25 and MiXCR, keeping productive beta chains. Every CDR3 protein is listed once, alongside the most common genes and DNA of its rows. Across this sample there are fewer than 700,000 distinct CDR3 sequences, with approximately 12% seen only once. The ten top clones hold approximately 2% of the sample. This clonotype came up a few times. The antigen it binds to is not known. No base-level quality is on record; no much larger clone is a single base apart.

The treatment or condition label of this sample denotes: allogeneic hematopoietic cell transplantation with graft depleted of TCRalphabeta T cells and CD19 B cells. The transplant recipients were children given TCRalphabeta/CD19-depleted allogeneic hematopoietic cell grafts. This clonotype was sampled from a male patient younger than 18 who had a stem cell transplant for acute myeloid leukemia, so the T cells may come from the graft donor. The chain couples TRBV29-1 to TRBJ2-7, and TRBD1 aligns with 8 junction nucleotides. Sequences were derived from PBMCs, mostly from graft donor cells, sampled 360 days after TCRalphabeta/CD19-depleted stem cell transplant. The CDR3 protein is CSVAHGTGVYEQYF. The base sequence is TGCAGCGTTGCCCACGGGACAGGAGTTTACGAGCAGTACTTC.